Following are 30 T cell receptor beta chains from one sample sequenced in a study of blood T cell repertoires in COVID-19. Generated by immunoSEQ multiplex PCR, the TCRdb table keeps only in-frame clones and is missing some. The sample includes some 340,000 clones, 85% to 95% of them seen just once. Sequences were obtained from PBMCs or T cells enriched from blood (not recorded which). The receptors here all came from a woman aged 25 to 39 who had been exposed to COVID-19.

The rearrangement links TRBV7-9 to TRBJ2-1; TRBD2 matches 8 bases. Trimming at V came to 1 base and at J to 5 bases, leaving 13 bases not matched to a gene. Germline V CDR1 and CDR2: SEHNR, FQNEAQ (reference sequence). CDR3 length: 18 residues. CDR3 DNA: TGTGCCAGCAGCTTAGAGGGACTAGACCTTCCGGGCAACAATGAGCAGTTCTTC. Protein: CASSLEGLDLPGNNEQFF.

The rearrangement links TRBV9 to TRBJ2-5, with D possibly TRBD1 on 6 matching bases. The CDR3 extends over 14 amino acids. The V gene lost 3 bases and the J gene lost 4 bases, with 13 bases spanning the gap. Per the germline V gene, CDR1 is SGDLS and CDR2 is YYNGEE. CDR3 DNA: TGTGCCAGCAGCGCGACAGGTCACGCAGAGACCCAGTACTTC. Its translation: CASSATGHAETQYF.

The genes are TRBV7-9 and TRBJ2-1; 8 nucleotides match TRBD1. The germline CDR1 and CDR2 sequences are SEHNR and FQNEAQ (reference sequence). Trimming at V came to 6 bases and at J to 1 base, leaving 5 bases not matched to a gene. This CDR3 is 15 amino acids long. CDR3 DNA sequence: TGTGCCAGCAGTCGACAGGGGCCTTCCTACAATGAGCAGTTCTTC. Encoded protein: CASSRQGPSYNEQFF.

This clone has more than one count but fewer than ten. The chain recombines TRBV19 with TRBJ1-1, with D possibly being TRBD1 (5 bases). V was pared by 5 bases and J by 0 bases, with 16 bases between. The CDR3 extends over 16 amino acids. CDR1 and CDR2 from the germline V gene are LNHDA and SQIVND (reference sequence). In nucleotides, the CDR3 is TGTGCCAGTAGTTCGCCCCACAGGACCCTGAACACTGAAGCTTTCTTT. Its translation: CASSSPHRTLNTEAFF.

V is TRBV5-1 and J is TRBJ2-7; tentatively, D is TRBD2 (5 bases). The CDR3 consists of 16 residues. V was pared by 0 bases and J by 4 bases, with 17 bases between. CDR1 and CDR2 from the germline V gene are SGHRS and YFSETQ. CDR3 coding DNA: TGCGCCAGCAGCTTGGGGGGTAGCGCACTAACATACGAGCAGTACTTC. It translates to CASSLGGSALTYEQYF.

This chain connects TRBV27 to TRBJ1-5; D might be TRBD1 (5 bases). Per germline, CDR1 MNHEY and CDR2 SMNVEV (reference sequence). V was cut by 2 bases and J by 6 bases, with 11 bases left in between. This CDR3 comprises 14 residues. CDR3 bases: TGTGCCAGCAGTTTAGGTCAGGGCAGTCAGCCCCAGCATTTT. Translating it yields CASSLGQGSQPQHF.

The rearrangement joins TRBV4-2 to TRBJ1-6, with D maybe TRBD1 (5 bases). V gave up 4 bases and J gave up 11 bases, with 6 bases separating them. This CDR3 has 11 residues. Per the germline V gene, CDR1 is LGHNA and CDR2 is YNFKEQ. The CDR3 here is CASSPGAPLHF. In DNA, the CDR3 is TGTGCCAGCAGCCCGGGGGCACCCCTCCACTTT.

The chain uses TRBV7-6 and TRBJ2-7; TRBD1 matches at 8 bases. CDR3 length: 16 residues. The germline gives CDR1 SGHVS, CDR2 FNYEAQ. J lost 0 bases, V lost 3 bases, and 7 bases had no gene match. Here the CDR3 reads CASSFSTGTGSYEQYF. The CDR3 region has the DNA TGTGCCAGCAGCTTCTCCACTGGGACAGGCTCCTACGAGCAGTACTTC.

The chain is built from TRBV7-8 and TRBJ2-3; 7 nucleotides match TRBD2. Trimming at V came to 3 bases and at J to 0 bases, leaving 6 bases not matched to a gene. Per the germline V gene, CDR1 is SGHVS and CDR2 is FQNEAQ. The CDR3 extends over 16 amino acids. The CDR3 sequence: CASSFFGLGSTDTQYF. CDR3 DNA: TGTGCCAGCAGCTTTTTTGGACTAGGGAGCACAGATACGCAGTATTTT.

The genes are TRBV6-5 and TRBJ1-1; 7 positions agree with TRBD1. CDR3 size: 14 residues. Per germline, CDR1 MNHEY and CDR2 SVGAGI. The V gene end was trimmed by 6 bases and the J gene end by 3 bases; junction bases not matched to a gene: 7. CDR3: CASRPQTGYTEAFF. In DNA form, the CDR3 reads TGTGCCAGCAGACCCCAGACAGGGTACACTGAAGCTTTCTTT.

The chain recombines TRBV24-1 with TRBJ2-2; no clear D. The CDR3 loop spans 13 amino acids. Germline CDR1 and CDR2: KGHDR and SFDVKD. Between the trimmed V and J ends, which lost 5 bases and 4 bases, there was a span of 7 bases. The CDR3 is CATSAQATGELFF. The CDR3 bases are TGTGCCACCAGTGCCCAAGCCACCGGGGAGCTGTTTTTT.

The J gene is TRBJ1-1, the V gene TRBV5-1; D uncertain. The germline V and J ends were trimmed by 6 bases and 3 bases, with 15 bases remaining between them. Germline CDR1 and CDR2: SGHRS and YFSETQ. CDR3 length: 14 amino acids. CDR3 in amino acids: CASTPHMVDTEAFF. As DNA, the CDR3 is TGCGCCAGCACCCCGCACATGGTGGACACTGAAGCTTTCTTT. The full variable domain, rest sourced from reference TRBV5-1 and TRBJ1-1, is KAGVTQTPRYLIKTRGQQVTLSCSPISGHRSVSWYQQTPGQGLQFLFEYFSETQRNKGNFPGRFSGRQFSNSRSEMNVSTLELGDSALYLCASTPHMVDTEAFFGQGTRLTVV.

This rearrangement joins TRBV27 to TRBJ2-7, with TRBD1 matching over 7 bases. V lost 5 bases, J lost 0 bases, and 4 bases stayed unmatched. The CDR3 runs to 14 residues. The germline CDR1 and CDR2 sequences are MNHEY and SMNVEV (reference sequence). The CDR3 DNA reads TGTGCCAGCAGTCATGGACAGGACTCCTACGAGCAGTACTTC. Its protein product is CASSHGQDSYEQYF.

This clone came up many times. V usage is TRBV13 and J usage is TRBJ1-5; D gene unclear. Germline V gene sequence: CDR1 PRHDT, CDR2 FYEKMQ (reference sequence). Trimming removed 3 bases from V and 6 bases from J, with 6 bases in between. The length of the CDR3 is 12 residues. This CDR3 reads CASSFWSQPQHF. In DNA, the CDR3 is TGTGCCAGCAGCTTTTGGAGTCAGCCCCAGCATTTT.

The V gene is TRBV18, the J gene TRBJ1-1; tentatively, D is TRBD1 (6 bases). With 2 bases removed from V and 0 bases from J, the gap between germline ends came to 19 bases. Germline V gene data show CDR1 as KGHSH and CDR2 as LQKENI. The CDR3 is 18 amino acids. The CDR3 DNA follows: TGTGCCAGCTCACCAATACTACTTACAGGGTCCATGAACACTGAAGCTTTCTTT. It translates to CASSPILLTGSMNTEAFF.

V is TRBV12-3 or TRBV12-4 and J is TRBJ1-5; D not certain. The V and J ends lost 6 bases and 7 bases respectively, with 13 bases between them. CDR3 size: 13 residues. Written as DNA, the CDR3 is TGTGCCAGCAGGGCAGGAGGGATACAGCCCCAGCATTTT. This encodes CASRAGGIQPQHF.

V is TRBV15 and J is TRBJ2-5; 9 bases map to TRBD2. V dropped 3 bases and J dropped 4; count of bases not matched to a gene: 12. The CDR3 consists of 17 residues. Germline V gene sequence: CDR1 LNHNV, CDR2 YYDKDF (reference sequence). The CDR3 DNA sequence: TGTGCCACCAGCAGTCCCAAGGCGGGGGGGGTAAGAGAGACCCAGTACTTC. This gives the protein CATSSPKAGGVRETQYF. Drawing the rest from reference TRBV15 and TRBJ2-5, the complete variable domain is DAMVIQNPRYQVTQFGKPVTLSCSQTLNHNVMYWYQQKSSQAPKLLFHYYDKDFNNEADTPDNFQSRRPNTSFCFLDIRSPGLGDTAMYLCATSSPKAGGVRETQYFGPGTRLLVL.

V usage is TRBV5-1 and J usage is TRBJ2-7, with 7 positions matching TRBD1. Trimming at V came to 0 bases and at J to 6 bases, leaving 9 bases not matched to a gene. The CDR3 is 15 amino acids. Germline V CDR1 and CDR2: SGHRS, YFSETQ. In nucleotides, the CDR3 is TGCGCCAGCAGCTTGGAGGGGGCCACTCTTTTCGAGCAGTACTTC. Its protein is CASSLEGATLFEQYF.

This sequence joins TRBV7-9 and TRBJ1-2; TRBD1 aligns across 9 bases. There are 16 residues in the CDR3. Germline CDR1 and CDR2: SEHNR and FQNEAQ (reference sequence). J was trimmed by 6 bases and V by 4 bases; bases with no gene match: 12. The CDR3 coding sequence is TGTGCCAGCAGCTCCGCCTACAGGGGGCGAGGGCATGGCTACACCTTC. Amino acid sequence: CASSSAYRGRGHGYTF. The whole variable domain, filled in from reference TRBV7-9 and TRBJ1-2, reads DTGVSQNPRHKITKRGQNVTFRCDPISEHNRLYWYRQTLGQGPEFLTYFQNEAQLEKSRLLSDRFSAERPKGSFSTLEIQRTEQGDSAMYLCASSSAYRGRGHGYTFGSGTRLTVV.

The chain joins TRBV27 to TRBJ1-5; D gene ambiguous. The length of the CDR3 is 14 residues. Germline CDR1 MNHEY, CDR2 SMNVEV (reference sequence). V lost 5 bases and J 4 bases, leaving 12 bases between the germline ends. CDR3 sequence reads: CASSRHPLNQPQHF. DNA of the CDR3: TGTGCCAGCAGTCGACATCCCCTAAATCAGCCCCAGCATTTT.

The V and J genes are TRBV5-4 and TRBJ2-7, with 8 positions matching TRBD1. The CDR3 length is 15 residues. Germline trimming cut 0 bases from V and 4 bases from J; bases unmatched to any gene: 6. Germline V gives CDR1 SGHNT, CDR2 YYREEE (reference sequence). The CDR3: CASSLVGQGKYEQYF. In DNA form, the CDR3 reads TGTGCCAGCAGCTTGGTCGGACAGGGAAAGTACGAGCAGTACTTC.

The rearrangement uses TRBV4-3 and TRBJ1-2; D not resolved. CDR1 and CDR2 (germline): LGHNA, YSLEER. Trimming removed 4 bases at V and 3 bases at J, with 12 bases between. The CDR3 length is 14 residues. CDR3 sequence: CASSPLFSDYGYTF. Written as DNA, the CDR3 is TGCGCCAGCAGCCCGCTTTTTAGTGACTATGGCTACACCTTC.

The rearrangement joins TRBV4-3 to TRBJ2-7, with D tentatively TRBD1 (5 bases). Per the germline V gene, CDR1 is LGHNA and CDR2 is YSLEER. V gave up 1 base and J gave up 3 bases, with 13 bases separating them. This CDR3 is 15 amino acids long. CDR3 residues: CASSQASTGNYEQYF. The CDR3 nucleotides read TGCGCCAGCAGCCAAGCAAGTACAGGCAACTACGAGCAGTACTTC.

The chain is built from TRBV3-1 (or the pseudogene TRBV3-2) and TRBJ2-5; 7 positions agree with TRBD1. The CDR3 contains 13 residues. The V gene end was trimmed by 4 bases and the J gene end by 5 bases; junction bases not matched to a gene: 4. The germline gives CDR1 LGHDT, CDR2 YNNKEL (reference sequence). CDR3 sequence (DNA): TGTGCCAGCAGCCCGGGACAGCCGGAGACCCAGTACTTC. Residues: CASSPGQPETQYF.

The chain combines TRBV24-1 with TRBJ2-3; D might be TRBD2 (5 bases). This CDR3 comprises 16 residues. From germline, CDR1 is KGHDR and CDR2 SFDVKD. V lost 3 bases and J 4 bases, leaving 16 bases between the germline ends. CDR3 nucleotides: TGTGCCACCAGTGATCTCGGGTTCCTCGGGGCAGATACGCAGTATTTT. It encodes CATSDLGFLGADTQYF.

V and J are TRBV6-5 and TRBJ1-6; the match to TRBD1 covers 7 bases. The junction had 8 bases not matched to a gene; V was cut back by 8 bases and J by 4 bases. Germline CDR1 is MNHEY and CDR2 is SVGAGI. The CDR3 totals 15 residues. CDR3 bases: TGTGCCAGCGGATCACCGGGACAGTATAATTCACCCCTCCACTTT. Its protein is CASGSPGQYNSPLHF.

This clone was observed once. This rearrangement joins TRBV5-1 to TRBJ1-2, with D perhaps TRBD1 (5 bases). Germline lookup yields CDR1 SGHRS and CDR2 YFSETQ. The germline V and J ends were trimmed by 4 bases and 4 bases, with 17 bases remaining between them. This CDR3 spans 15 amino acids. CDR3 DNA: TGCGCCAGCAGCCCGCAGGTACAGGCGCTCTATGGCTACACCTTC. It yields the protein CASSPQVQALYGYTF.

This chain connects TRBV7-6 to TRBJ2-3; a weak D match, TRBD1 (6 bases). Trimming took 2 bases from V and 1 from J, leaving 7 bases between them. The CDR3 covers 14 residues. Germline values: CDR1 SGHVS, CDR2 FNYEAQ. CDR3 amino acids: CASSLRTGTDTQYF. CDR3 DNA sequence: TGTGCCAGCAGCTTAAGGACAGGCACAGATACGCAGTATTTT.

This clone was detected once. The gene calls are TRBV7-9 and TRBJ2-3; D is unresolved. The CDR3 extends over 15 amino acids. Looked up from germline, CDR1 is SEHNR and CDR2 is FQNEAQ (reference sequence). V was cut by 1 base and J by 1 base, with 9 bases left in between. CDR3 bases: TGTGCCAGCAGCTTAGGGTTGGGCGGCACAGATACGCAGTATTTT. Protein product: CASSLGLGGTDTQYF.

The chain recombines TRBV7-9 with TRBJ2-7; 9 bases match TRBD1. V was clipped by 4 bases and J by 3 bases; unmatched bases: 16. The CDR3 spans 18 residues. CDR1 is SEHNR and CDR2 is FQNEAQ in the germline V gene (reference sequence). For the CDR3, the DNA is TGTGCCAGCAGCTCTACTACTGCACCGGGACAGGGTTTCTACGAGCAGTACTTC. It codes for CASSSTTAPGQGFYEQYF.